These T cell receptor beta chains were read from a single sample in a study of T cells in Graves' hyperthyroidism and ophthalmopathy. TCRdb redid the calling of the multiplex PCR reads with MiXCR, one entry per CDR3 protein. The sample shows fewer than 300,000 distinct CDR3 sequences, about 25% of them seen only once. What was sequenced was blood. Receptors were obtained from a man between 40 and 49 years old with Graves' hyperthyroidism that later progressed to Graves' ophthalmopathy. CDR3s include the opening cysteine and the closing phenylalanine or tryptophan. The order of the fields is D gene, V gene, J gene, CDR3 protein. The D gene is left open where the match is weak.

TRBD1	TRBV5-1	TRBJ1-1	CASSGQDGNTEAFF
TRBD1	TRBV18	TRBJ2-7	CASKGQGYEQYF
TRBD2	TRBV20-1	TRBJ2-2	CSARVAGGPNTGELFF
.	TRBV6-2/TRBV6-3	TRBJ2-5	CASSYLTSSQETQYF
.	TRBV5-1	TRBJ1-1	CASSSGQNTEAFF
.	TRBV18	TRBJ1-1	CASSPGWDGTEAFF
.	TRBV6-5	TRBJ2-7	CASSYYREYEQYF
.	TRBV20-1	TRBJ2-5	CSARDLKGYEETQYF
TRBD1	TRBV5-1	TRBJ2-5	CASTFTLPGQGLIETQYF
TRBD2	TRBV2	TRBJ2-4	CASSQGLAGWDIQYF
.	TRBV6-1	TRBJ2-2	CAVTGNTGELFF
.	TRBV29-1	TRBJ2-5	CSAGAAVETQYF
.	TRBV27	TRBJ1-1	CASSSTGSGRNTEAFF
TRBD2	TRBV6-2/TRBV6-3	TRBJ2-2	CASSYVAGDSTGELFF
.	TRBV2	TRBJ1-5	CASTADRGGQPQHF
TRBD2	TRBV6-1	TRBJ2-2	CASTTGGLNTGELVF
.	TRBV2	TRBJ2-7	CASSADRSSPEQYF
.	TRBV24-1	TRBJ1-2	CATSEDGTGGYTF
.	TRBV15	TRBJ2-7	CATSRGATGVHEQYF
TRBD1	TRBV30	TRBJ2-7	CAWSVWQGANEQYF
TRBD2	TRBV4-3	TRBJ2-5	CASSPRGGSQETQYF
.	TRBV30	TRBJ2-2	CAWRLQQGTGELFF
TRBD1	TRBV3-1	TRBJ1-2	CASSSGTVLYGYTF
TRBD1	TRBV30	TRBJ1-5	CAWSVRDRVSGTYNQPQHF
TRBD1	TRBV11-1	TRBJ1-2	CASSPLLVGTGGNYGYTF
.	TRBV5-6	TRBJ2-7	CASSLFRQGTSYEQYF
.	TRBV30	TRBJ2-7	CACGIGAGSNEQYF
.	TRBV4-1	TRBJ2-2	CASSDWGKRNTGELFF
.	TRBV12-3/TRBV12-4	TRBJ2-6	CASSFLGSGANVLTF